The 20 T cell receptor beta chains below were found in one sample sequenced in a study of T cell repertoires in cytomegalovirus infection. TCRdb re-derived calls from the reads in MiXCR, one entry per CDR3 protein. This sample has about 920,000 distinct CDR3 sequences, with approximately 32% found just once. The antigens for these receptors are not known. Sequencing used cultured CD8+ T cells from PBMCs, obtained from culture after CMV antigen stimulation. These receptors originate from a human donor in good health (CMV status not recorded). Some clones in this sample may be carry-over from other donors' samples.

This clonotype was seen at least ten times. The rearrangement uses TRBV7-2 and TRBJ2-7, with a tentative D call TRBD2 (5 bases). Trimming took 5 bases from V and 4 from J, leaving 9 bases between them. Germline assignment: CDR1 SGHTA and CDR2 FQGNSA. The CDR3 has 12 amino acids. This CDR3 is CASSRPGYEQYV. The CDR3, as DNA: TGTGCCAGCAGCCGTCCGGGGTACGAGCAGTACGTC.

A single count supports this clonotype. The V call is TRBV4-3, the J call TRBJ2-1; a weak D match, TRBD2 (6 bases). This CDR3 comprises 13 residues. V was shortened by 0 bases and J by 10 bases, with 10 bases between the two germline ends. The germline V gene has CDR1 LGHNA and CDR2 YSLEER. The CDR3 sequence: CASSQDGGSEQFF. The DNA of the CDR3 is TGCGCCAGCAGCCAAGATGGGGGGAGCGAGCAGTTCTTC.

The sample holds a few counts of this clonotype. The V gene is TRBV7-2, the J gene TRBJ1-3; D gene ambiguous. This CDR3 is built from 14 residues. The germline CDR1 and CDR2 sequences are SGHTA and FQGNSA. The V and J ends lost 5 bases and 0 bases respectively, with 8 bases between them. As DNA, the CDR3 is TGTGCCAGCAGCAGGGATATCTCTGGAAACACCATATATTTT. It codes for CASSRDISGNTIYF.

This clonotype was counted at least ten times. The V and J genes are TRBV7-2 and TRBJ2-1; 10 bases agree with TRBD2. V shed 1 base, J shed 6 bases, and the junction held 3 bases outside the gene matches. Germline lookup yields CDR1 SGHTA and CDR2 FQGNSA. CDR3 length: 15 amino acids. The CDR3 here is CASSLVASGGNEQFF. The CDR3, as DNA: TGTGCCAGCAGCTTAGTGGCTAGCGGGGGCAATGAGCAGTTCTTC.

This clonotype was detected many times. The chain combines TRBV6-1 with TRBJ2-7, with 7 bases identical to TRBD1. Germline-derived CDR1 and CDR2 are MNHNS and SASEGT. V was pared by 3 bases and J by 3 bases, with 8 bases of the junction left unmatched. The CDR3 sequence is 15 residues long. The CDR3 bases are TGTGCCAGCAGTGACGCCGGGACAGCGTACTACGAGCAGTACTTC. This gives the protein CASSDAGTAYYEQYF.

CDR3 in amino acids: CASGLAGGPQETQYF. The CDR3 DNA follows: TGTGCCAGCGGGCTAGCGGGGGGCCCCCAAGAGACCCAGTACTTC. V gene TRBV6-6 combines with J gene TRBJ2-5; 11 nucleotides agree with TRBD2. Germline CDR1 reads MNHNY; CDR2 reads SVGAGI (reference sequence). This CDR3 region has 15 residues. J was trimmed by 1 base and V by 8 bases; bases with no gene match: 6.

This clonotype was observed a few times. V and J are TRBV18 and TRBJ2-7; 12 nucleotides agree with TRBD1. After removal of 4 bases from V and 3 bases from J, the junction contained 7 bases not matched to a gene. The CDR3 has 16 residues. Germline assignment: CDR1 KGHSH and CDR2 LQKENI. The CDR3 region is CASSQPGQGAFYEQYF. The DNA for the CDR3 is TGTGCCAGCTCACAACCGGGACAGGGGGCCTTCTACGAGCAGTACTTC.

CDR3 amino acids: CASSQDTSGETQYF. CDR3 bases: TGCGCCAGCAGCCAAGATACTAGCGGAGAGACCCAGTACTTC. The chain links TRBV4-1 to TRBJ2-5, with 8 bases identical to TRBD2. Germline V CDR1 and CDR2: MGHRA, YSYEKL. This CDR3 is 14 amino acids long. V lost 0 bases and J lost 4; bases outside the gene matches: 1.

This clonotype appeared many times. The chain has TRBV4-1 and TRBJ1-5; no definite D call. This CDR3 is built from 14 residues. Germline loops: CDR1 MGHRA, CDR2 YSYEKL. With 0 bases removed from V and 2 bases from J, the gap between germline ends came to 5 bases. The CDR3 is CASSQEGRNQPQHF. DNA for the CDR3: TGCGCCAGCAGCCAAGAAGGGCGCAATCAGCCCCAGCATTTT.

The gene calls are TRBV15 and TRBJ2-2; D is unresolved. Per germline, CDR1 LNHNV and CDR2 YYDKDF (reference sequence). The length of the CDR3 is 13 residues. Trimming removed 8 bases from V and 6 bases from J, with 13 bases in between. The DNA of the CDR3 is TGTGCCACCGACGACTGGGTGGCCGGGGAGCTGTTTTTT. It yields the protein CATDDWVAGELFF. Filled out from reference TRBV15 and TRBJ2-2, the complete variable domain reads DAMVIQNPRYQVTQFGKPVTLSCSQTLNHNVMYWYQQKSSQAPKLLFHYYDKDFNNEADTPDNFQSRRPNTSFCFLDIRSPGLGDTAMYLCATDDWVAGELFFGEGSRLTVL.

This clonotype appeared a few times. This chain uses TRBV7-9 with TRBJ2-3; D may be TRBD2 (7 bases). V lost 0 bases to trimming and J lost 4 bases, with 14 bases between them. CDR3 length: 16 amino acids. In germline, CDR1 is SEHNR, CDR2 FQNEAQ (reference sequence). The CDR3 spells CASSLAWQGRADTQYF. The CDR3 DNA reads TGTGCCAGCAGCTTAGCCTGGCAGGGGAGGGCAGATACGCAGTATTTT.

V gene TRBV10-3 combines with J gene TRBJ2-1, with D possibly TRBD2 on 5 matching bases. V was trimmed by 2 bases and J by 7 bases, leaving 12 bases between them. Germline loops: CDR1 ENHRY, CDR2 SYGVKD. The CDR3 is 14 amino acids. The CDR3 loop reads CAISEMRENNEQFF. The CDR3 nucleotides are TGTGCCATCAGTGAGATGAGGGAAAATAATGAGCAGTTCTTC.

V usage is TRBV12-3 or TRBV12-4 and J usage is TRBJ2-2; no clear D. This CDR3 comprises 17 residues. Trimming pared 5 bases from V and 2 bases from J, leaving 18 bases between. The CDR3 sequence: CASSPTSEVINTGELFF. Written as DNA, the CDR3 is TGTGCCAGCAGTCCGACAAGCGAGGTCATCAACACCGGGGAGCTGTTTTTT.

This chain connects TRBV7-6 to TRBJ2-5; no clear D gene. This CDR3 has 12 amino acids. Per germline, CDR1 SGHVS and CDR2 FNYEAQ. Trimming took off 6 bases at V and 9 bases at J, with 14 bases between the two ends. The CDR3 is CASSVTGPAQYF. In nucleotides, the CDR3 is TGTGCCAGCAGTGTCACGGGCCCAGCCCAGTACTTC.

This chain uses TRBV4-1 with TRBJ1-2; 8 bases fit TRBD1. Trimming took 4 bases from V and 3 from J; bases not matched to a gene: 7. CDR1 and CDR2 from the germline V gene are MGHRA and YSYEKL. This CDR3 comprises 15 residues. CDR3 sequence reads: CASSPARGQHYGYTF. The CDR3 DNA reads TGCGCCAGCAGCCCTGCCAGGGGGCAGCACTATGGCTACACCTTC.

The chain links TRBV5-4 to TRBJ1-6; D gene ambiguous. Per the germline V gene, CDR1 is SGHNT and CDR2 is YYREEE (reference sequence). V lost 4 bases and J lost 10, with 15 bases in between. This CDR3 contains 14 residues. CDR3 residues: CASSNASVGSPLHF. DNA of the CDR3: TGTGCCAGCAGCAACGCATCGGTAGGCTCACCCCTCCACTTT.

The table lists this clonotype with many counts. This chain links TRBV7-6 with TRBJ2-3; 9 positions agree with TRBD2. From germline, CDR1 is SGHVS and CDR2 FNYEAQ. The V and J ends lost 0 bases and 5 bases, in that order; junction bases with no gene match: 9. There are 17 residues in the CDR3. The CDR3 region is CASSLALAGLVGDTQYF. In nucleotides, the CDR3 is TGTGCCAGCAGCTTAGCGCTAGCGGGACTTGTTGGAGATACGCAGTATTTT. Based on the CDR3 plus reference TRBV7-6 and TRBJ2-3, the full variable domain is GAGVSQSPRYKVTKRGQDVALRCDPISGHVSLYWYRQALGQGPEFLTYFNYEAQQDKSGLPNDRFSAERPEGSISTLTIQRTEQRDSAMYRCASSLALAGLVGDTQYFGPGTRLTVL.

The table lists this clonotype with many counts. The V gene is TRBV28, the J gene TRBJ2-2; D possibly corresponds to TRBD1 (5 bases). Germline loops: CDR1 MDHEN, CDR2 SYDVKM. Trimming shortened V by 3 bases and J by 0 bases, and 8 bases separated the two germline ends. The CDR3 runs 15 residues. CDR3 amino acids: CASSLRTSNTGELFF. The DNA for the CDR3 is TGTGCCAGCAGTTTGCGGACATCGAACACCGGGGAGCTGTTTTTT.

The chain employs TRBV6-6 and TRBJ2-1; unclear D gene. V dropped 3 bases and J dropped 7 bases, with 7 bases sitting between them. The CDR3 length is 12 residues. Germline values: CDR1 MNHNY, CDR2 SVGAGI (reference sequence). The CDR3 DNA sequence: TGTGCCAGCAGTTATGTGAAAAATGAGCAGTTCTTC. It codes for CASSYVKNEQFF.

This chain links TRBV12-5 with TRBJ2-1; D not certain. CDR3 length: 11 amino acids. Germline loops: CDR1 LGHNT, CDR2 FRNRAP. V gave up 7 bases and J gave up 8 bases, with 9 bases separating them. CDR3 amino acids: CASALRYEQFF. The DNA of the CDR3 is TGTGCTAGTGCTTTAAGATATGAGCAGTTCTTC.